The 20 T cell receptor beta chains given below trace back to one sample, sequenced in a study of T cell responses to AZD1222 COVID-19 vaccine. Clones were read by immunoSEQ multiplex PCR, and TCRdb kept only the in-frame ones, dropping some. The sample has around 70,000 clones, roughly 89% seen once. Specimen: peripheral blood, collected on day 0 of AZD1222 vaccination. These receptors all come from an adult in good health.

The chain uses TRBV19 and TRBJ1-5, with 9 nucleotides matching TRBD1. The V segment lost 1 base and the J segment 0 bases; nucleotides outside the gene matches: 4. There are 17 residues in the CDR3. Germline V gene sequence: CDR1 LNHDA, CDR2 SQIVND (reference sequence). This chain's CDR3 is CASSIVGQGSSNQPQHF. In nucleotides, the CDR3 is TGTGCCAGTAGTATAGTCGGACAGGGGAGTAGCAATCAGCCCCAGCATTTT.

This rearrangement joins TRBV4-1 to TRBJ1-6; D possibly corresponds to TRBD1 (5 bases). V gave up 0 bases and J gave up 3 bases, with 12 bases separating them. Germline CDR1 is MGHRA and CDR2 is YSYEKL. This CDR3 is built from 17 residues. This CDR3 is CASSQEVGVYYNSPLHF. The CDR3 region has the DNA TGCGCCAGCAGCCAAGAAGTAGGGGTTTACTATAATTCACCCCTCCACTTT.

The CDR3 reads CASSPGDNQPQHF. The CDR3 region has the DNA TGTGCCAGCTCACCGGGGGACAATCAGCCCCAGCATTTT. V is TRBV18 and J is TRBJ1-5; the D gene is possibly TRBD1 (5 bases). The CDR3 consists of 13 residues. From germline, CDR1 is KGHSH and CDR2 LQKENI. Trimming took 3 bases from V and 3 from J, leaving 6 bases between them.

This chain joins TRBV7-6 and TRBJ1-1, with D unclear. Germline V gene lookup returns CDR1 SGHVS and CDR2 FNYEAQ. This CDR3 is built from 13 residues. Trimming took off 1 base at V and 8 bases at J, with 11 bases between the two ends. The CDR3 nucleotides are TGTGCCAGCAGCTTAGGGGAGTTGGGGGAAGCTTTCTTT. Protein sequence: CASSLGELGEAFF.

The V and J genes are TRBV27 and TRBJ2-1; 9 positions match TRBD1. The CDR3 is 14 amino acids. The V gene's germline CDR1 is MNHEY and CDR2 SMNVEV (reference sequence). The junction had 5 bases not matched to a gene; V was cut back by 5 bases and J by 6 bases. CDR3 DNA: TGTGCCAGCAGTCGGACAGGGGTGGGCAATGAGCAGTTCTTC. It is translated as CASSRTGVGNEQFF.

The rearrangement uses TRBV7-2 and TRBJ1-1, with 7 positions matching TRBD1. The V segment lost 4 bases and the J segment 10 bases; nucleotides outside the gene matches: 12. This CDR3 contains 14 residues. Germline V gene data show CDR1 as SGHTA and CDR2 as FQGNSA. CDR3 in DNA: TGTGCCAGCAGCTCCTGGACAGGCCGGTTTGGAGCTTTCTTT. As protein: CASSSWTGRFGAFF.

V usage is TRBV18 and J usage is TRBJ2-3, with TRBD2 matching 7 bases. The junction had 6 bases not matched to a gene; V was cut back by 6 bases and J by 0 bases. Germline values: CDR1 KGHSH, CDR2 LQKENI. The CDR3 totals 15 residues. CDR3 DNA: TGTGCCAGCTCTGGCTTACTAGCGAGCACAGATACGCAGTATTTT. Its translation is CASSGLLASTDTQYF.

V gene TRBV30 combines with J gene TRBJ2-1, with TRBD1 matching 9 bases. V shed 5 bases, J shed 1 base, and the junction held 6 bases outside the gene matches. This CDR3 is 15 amino acids long. Germline V gene data show CDR1 as GTSNPN and CDR2 as SVGIG (reference sequence). For the CDR3, the DNA is TGTGCCTGGGCCCGGGACAGGGTATCCTACAATGAGCAGTTCTTC. Translating gives CAWARDRVSYNEQFF.

This chain connects TRBV7-2 to TRBJ2-3, with TRBD2 matching 12 bases. Germline lookup yields CDR1 SGHTA and CDR2 FQGNSA. CDR3 length: 16 amino acids. V gave up 5 bases and J gave up 5 bases; unmatched junction bases: 8. The CDR3 region has the DNA TGTGCCAGCAGCCGGAGGACTAGCGGGATGGGAGATACGCAGTATTTT. Translation gives CASSRRTSGMGDTQYF.

The chain recombines TRBV11-3 with TRBJ2-1, with TRBD2 matching over 11 bases. CDR3 size: 16 residues. The V and J ends lost 3 bases and 7 bases, in that order; junction bases with no gene match: 8. Looked up from germline, CDR1 is SGHNT and CDR2 is YENEEA. CDR3 DNA: TGTGCCAGCAGCTTCTCCGGGACTAGCGGTCCAAATGAGCAGTTCTTC. Translation gives CASSFSGTSGPNEQFF.

The CDR3 DNA reads TGTGCCAGTAGCCAGGAGTTGGATACGCAGTATTTT. It is translated as CASSQELDTQYF. This chain joins TRBV19 and TRBJ2-3, with D unresolved. CDR1 and CDR2 from the germline V gene are LNHDA and SQIVND (reference sequence). Trimming took off 6 bases at V and 6 bases at J, with 10 bases between the two ends. The CDR3 runs to 12 residues. Based on the CDR3 plus reference TRBV19 and TRBJ2-3, the full variable domain is DGGITQSPKYLFRKEGQNVTLSCEQNLNHDAMYWYRQDPGQGLRLIYYSQIVNDFQKGDIAEGYSVSREKKESFPLTVTSAQKNPTAFYLCASSQELDTQYFGPGTRLTVL.

This chain connects TRBV29-1 to TRBJ1-2, with D tentatively TRBD1 (5 bases). The germline V gene has CDR1 SQVTM and CDR2 ANQGSEA. This CDR3 region has 12 residues. V was pared by 1 base and J by 7 bases, with 10 bases between. The CDR3 nucleotides read TGCAGCGTTGAAGGGGGGGGTGGTGGCTACACCTTC. This sequence encodes CSVEGGGGGYTF.

The V and J genes are TRBV2 and TRBJ2-1, with a tentative D call TRBD1 (6 bases). V dropped 4 bases and J dropped 6 bases, with 13 bases sitting between them. This CDR3 contains 14 residues. Germline V CDR1 and CDR2: SNHLY, FYNNEI. The CDR3 protein is CASSVLGGANEQFF. The DNA of the CDR3 is TGTGCCAGCAGTGTCCTAGGGGGTGCCAATGAGCAGTTCTTC.

V is TRBV9 and J is TRBJ2-5; 11 bases align to TRBD1. CDR1 SGDLS and CDR2 YYNGEE come from the germline V gene. This CDR3 is 14 amino acids long. Losses at the gene ends were 1 base for V and 9 bases for J; bases not matched to a gene: 5. DNA for the CDR3: TGTGCCAGCAGCGTAAAGGGACAGGGGGAATCCCAGTACTTC. Its translation is CASSVKGQGESQYF.

This rearrangement joins TRBV6-5 to TRBJ1-6, with TRBD1 matching 7 bases. With V trimmed by 2 bases and J by 13 bases, 8 bases remained unmatched. Germline V gives CDR1 MNHEY, CDR2 SVGAGI. The CDR3 spans 14 residues. CDR3 in amino acids: CASSYRRDSFPLHF. As DNA, the CDR3 is TGTGCCAGCAGTTACCGACGGGACAGCTTCCCCCTCCACTTT.

This clone has just one count. The V gene is TRBV28, the J gene TRBJ1-2; D gene unclear. Germline loops: CDR1 MDHEN, CDR2 SYDVKM. V was cut by 0 bases and J by 0 bases, with 8 bases left in between. The CDR3 sequence is 15 residues long. The CDR3 DNA reads TGTGCCAGCAGTTTATGGGGGATTTCTAACTATGGCTACACCTTC. It yields the protein CASSLWGISNYGYTF.

This clone has a single count. The rearrangement uses TRBV28 and TRBJ1-5; perhaps TRBD1 as D (6 bases). Germline V lookup: CDR1 MDHEN, CDR2 SYDVKM. Trimming took off 2 bases at V and 7 bases at J, with 15 bases between the two ends. CDR3 length equals 15 residues. This CDR3 is CASSLGTGQVQPQHF. CDR3 DNA sequence: TGTGCCAGCAGTTTAGGTACAGGGCAGGTCCAGCCCCAGCATTTT. The variable domain in full, with the rest retrieved from reference TRBV28 and TRBJ1-5, is DVKVTQSSRYLVKRTGEKVFLECVQDMDHENMFWYRQDPGLGLRLIYFSYDVKMKEKGDIPEGYSVSREKKERFSLILESASTNQTSMYLCASSLGTGQVQPQHFGDGTRLSIL.

In DNA form, the CDR3 reads TGTGCCAGCAGTGAGGGGGGGACTAATGAAAAACTGTTTTTT. Translating it yields CASSEGGTNEKLFF. The chain joins TRBV6-1 to TRBJ1-4; TRBD1 might be the D (5 bases). CDR3 size: 14 residues. V lost 3 bases and J lost 2, with 7 bases in between. The V gene's germline CDR1 is MNHNS and CDR2 SASEGT.

This clone is a singleton in its sample. The chain carries TRBV25-1 and TRBJ2-5; the D gene is possibly TRBD1 (7 bases). V lost 6 bases and J lost 0, with 14 bases in between. CDR1 and CDR2 from the germline V gene are MGHDK and SYGVNS. This CDR3 is built from 15 residues. The CDR3 region has the DNA TGTGCCAGCAGCGGGGGACAGTTGTACCAAGAGACCCAGTACTTC. Protein: CASSGGQLYQETQYF. The full variable domain, with the rest looked up from reference TRBV25-1 and TRBJ2-5, is EADIYQTPRYLVIGTGKKITLECSQTMGHDKMYWYQQDPGMELHLIHYSYGVNSTEKGDLSSESTVSRIRTEHFPLTLESARPSHTSQYLCASSGGQLYQETQYFGPGTRLLVL.

The CDR3 loop is CASRDGANTGELFF. The CDR3 coding sequence is TGTGCCAGCAGGGACGGCGCGAACACCGGGGAGCTGTTTTTT. The V call is TRBV6-5, the J call TRBJ2-2; D not resolved. Trimming stripped 6 bases from V and 0 bases from J, with 8 bases between. The CDR3 length is 14 residues. CDR1 MNHEY and CDR2 SVGAGI come from the germline V gene.